This TCR beta chain was sequenced in a study of blood T cells in healthy people across ages. Study outcomes and limitations: Strongly correlated with naive T cell percentage was TCR beta diversity.

With a J-beta primer mix and a sample-barcoded 5' primer, a second PCR ran roughly 6 to 11 cycles. Tagging of each cDNA molecule was performed by a template-switch adaptor with 12 random nucleotides. Sequencing recovered at least 3 million CDR3-containing paired-end reads from each sample. TCRdb processed the 5' RACE reads anew with MiXCR; each CDR3 protein has one entry. Seen here are some 700,000 distinct CDR3 sequences, 35% to 45% observed once, and the top ten hold around a fifth. In this sample, this clonotype turned up once. Its specificity is not known. Source material: blood. The TCR sequence derives from a woman in her sixties in good health.

CDR3 DNA sequence: TGTGCCATCAGAGACAGGGTTGGAAACACTGAAGCTTTCTTT. Protein sequence: CAIRDRVGNTEAFF. V gene TRBV10-3 combines with J gene TRBJ1-1; 7 nucleotides match TRBD1. The CDR3 consists of 14 residues. V lost 6 bases to trimming and J lost 2 bases; unmatched junction nucleotides: 6. Germline values: CDR1 ENHRY, CDR2 SYGVKD.